This T cell receptor beta chain was captured by sequencing in a study of blood T cell repertoires in COVID-19. Study-level information: Sample material is recorded as cDNA or gDNA derived from T cells, B-cell-depleted T cells, or PBMCs.

Trimming took off 0 bases at V and 3 bases at J, with 16 bases between the two ends. The germline gives CDR1 SGHRS, CDR2 YFSETQ. CDR3 length equals 17 residues. In the original workflow: The assay estimated nucleated cells by amplifying reference gene primers. The assay was immunoSEQ multiplex PCR, and TCRdb's table has in-frame clones only and misses some. For V, J and clone size, that table is used; D and trimming come from the DNA. The sample lists approximately 480,000 clones; 89% were seen once. This chain joins TRBV5-1 and TRBJ2-4; D remains unclear. Sequencing input: peripheral blood. The sequence came from a man aged 18 to 29 with COVID-19, enrolled during active disease. CDR3 bases: TGCGCCAGCAGCTTGGGGCGGCTGCATTTTTTCAAAAACATTCAGTACTTC. It specifies CASSLGRLHFFKNIQYF.